This T cell receptor (beta chain) was retrieved from a study of blood T cell repertoires in COVID-19. The ends were cut back, 1 base at V and 3 bases at J, with 7 bases in the middle. The length of the CDR3 is 13 residues. Germline lookup yields CDR1 SGHNT and CDR2 YYREEE (reference sequence). Profiling relied on immunoSEQ multiplex PCR, and the TCRdb table lists in-frame clones only, not all of them. Found here are some 520,000 clones, 89% of them singletons; the top ten hold around 0.95%. It was during active infection that Seattle patients were enrolled and then longitudinally followed. The V call is TRBV5-4, the J call TRBJ2-5, with D uncertain. This TCR derives from a man aged 18-30 years with COVID-19, enrolled during active disease. The source material was peripheral blood. The CDR3 coding sequence is TGTGCCAGCAGCTTGTTAAGCAAAGAGACCCAGTACTTC. Translating gives CASSLLSKETQYF.